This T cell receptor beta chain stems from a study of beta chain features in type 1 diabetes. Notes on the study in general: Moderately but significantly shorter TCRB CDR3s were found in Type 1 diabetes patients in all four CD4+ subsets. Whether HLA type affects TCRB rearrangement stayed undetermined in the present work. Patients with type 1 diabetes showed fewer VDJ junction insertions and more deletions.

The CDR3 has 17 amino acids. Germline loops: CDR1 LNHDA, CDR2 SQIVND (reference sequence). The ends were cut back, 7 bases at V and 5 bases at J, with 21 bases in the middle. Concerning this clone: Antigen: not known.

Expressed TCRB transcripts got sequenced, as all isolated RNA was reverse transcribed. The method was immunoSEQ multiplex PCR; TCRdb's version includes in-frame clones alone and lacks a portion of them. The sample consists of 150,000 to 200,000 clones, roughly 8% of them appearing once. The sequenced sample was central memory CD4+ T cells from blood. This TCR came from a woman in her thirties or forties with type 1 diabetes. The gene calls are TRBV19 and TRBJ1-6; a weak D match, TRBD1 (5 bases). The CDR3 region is CASTNPTQGGDNSPLHF. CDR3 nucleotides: TGTGCCAGTACGAATCCCACGCAGGGTGGTGATAATTCACCCCTCCACTTT.